These 27 T cell receptor beta chains were sequenced from one sample in a study of T cells in Graves' hyperthyroidism and ophthalmopathy. Researchers amplified the TCR beta CDR3 regions from RNA transcripts. With the HTBI primer set, the TCR CDR3 went through a first round of RT-PCR. Via MiXCR, TCRdb re-called the multiplex PCR reads, giving one row per CDR3 protein. Of about 350,000 distinct CDR3 sequences in the sample, roughly 20% were seen once. Sequenced input: blood. The receptors stem from a middle-aged woman with Graves' ophthalmopathy.

This clonotype was seen many times. V and J are TRBV2 and TRBJ2-7; the match to TRBD2 covers 9 bases. This CDR3 is built from 16 residues. CDR1 is SNHLY and CDR2 is FYNNEI in the germline V gene. The trim removed 4 bases at V and 3 bases at J, leaving 10 bases unmatched. The chain's CDR3 is CASSVGEGLALYEQYF. CDR3 in DNA: TGTGCCAGCAGTGTGGGAGAGGGACTAGCCCTCTACGAGCAGTACTTC. Looking up the rest from reference TRBV2 and TRBJ2-7 gives the full variable domain: EPEVTQTPSHQVTQMGQEVILRCVPISNHLYFYWYRQILGQKVEFLVSFYNNEISEKSEIFDDQFSVERPDGSNFTLKIRSTKLEDSAMYFCASSVGEGLALYEQYFGPGTRLTVT.

This clonotype was found once. The genes are TRBV6-1 and TRBJ2-7; weak D call: TRBD1 (6 bases). Looked up from germline, CDR1 is MNHNS and CDR2 is SASEGT. V was trimmed by 7 bases and J by 2 bases, leaving 15 bases between them. This CDR3 is built from 14 residues. Here the CDR3 DNA reads TGTGCCAGCAACCAGAGGGACAAAACCTACGAGCAGTACTTC. Translation gives CASNQRDKTYEQYF.

Notes on this clonotype: A much bigger clone sits one base away, suggesting this may be a read error. This chain links TRBV7-2 with TRBJ1-5; D gene unclear. The CDR3 contains 14 residues. The V gene's germline CDR1 is SGHTA and CDR2 FQGNSA. CDR3 nucleotide sequence: TGTGCCGGCAGCTATACGGAAAGGAGTCAGCCCCAGCATTTT. Residues: CAGSYTERSQPQHF.

The chain recombines TRBV15 with TRBJ1-2, with 7 bases matching TRBD1. V was pared by 0 bases and J by 2 bases, with 21 bases of the junction left unmatched. Germline assignment: CDR1 LNHNV and CDR2 YYDKDF (reference sequence). The CDR3 has 21 residues. In nucleotides, the CDR3 is TGTGCCACCAGCAGAGATAGACCCGGAGTCCCGACAGGGAGGGTAAACTATGGCTACACCTTC. Translating gives CATSRDRPGVPTGRVNYGYTF.

This clonotype was seen many times. V and J are TRBV28 and TRBJ1-2, with D maybe TRBD1 (6 bases). This CDR3 has 13 residues. Deletions cut 6 bases from V and 7 bases from J, with 15 bases between. The germline V gene has CDR1 MDHEN and CDR2 SYDVKM. CDR3 sequence (DNA): TGTGCCAGCAGCCCCAGGGGATTGATTGGCTACACCTTC. This gives the protein CASSPRGLIGYTF.

This clonotype has ten or more counts. This sequence joins TRBV12-3 or TRBV12-4 and TRBJ1-1; the D gene is possibly TRBD1 (5 bases). CDR3 size: 14 residues. The V end was cut by 3 bases, the J end by 3 bases, with 11 bases between. The CDR3: CASSLDGGDTEAFF. For the CDR3, the DNA is TGTGCCAGCAGTTTGGACGGGGGGGACACTGAAGCTTTCTTT.

This clonotype has a count of ten or more. The chain carries TRBV6-1 and TRBJ1-5, with TRBD1 identical over 12 bases. Germline CDR1 is MNHNS and CDR2 is SASEGT. V was pared by 5 bases and J by 7 bases, with 9 bases of the junction left unmatched. The CDR3 runs to 16 residues. In DNA form, the CDR3 reads TGTGCCAGCAGTCGGGACAGGGGGCGCGCAGAACAGCCCCAGCATTTT. It specifies CASSRDRGRAEQPQHF.

This clonotype showed up many times. The chain employs TRBV12-3 or TRBV12-4 and TRBJ1-1, with 8 bases lining up with TRBD1. CDR3 length: 14 amino acids. Trimming at V came to 6 bases and at J to 5 bases, leaving 8 bases not matched to a gene. The CDR3 here is CASSPGQEGTEAFF. The CDR3 DNA sequence: TGTGCCAGCAGCCCGGGACAGGAAGGGACTGAAGCTTTCTTT.

Many counts were recorded for this clonotype. The genes are TRBV18 and TRBJ1-1, with D uncertain. Germline V gene sequence: CDR1 KGHSH, CDR2 LQKENI. Trimming cost V 2 bases and J 3 bases, with 7 bases left between them. The CDR3 totals 13 residues. The CDR3 region has the DNA TGTGCCAGCTCACCATCAGTGCACACTGAAGCTTTCTTT. Translating it yields CASSPSVHTEAFF.

This clonotype was recorded at least ten times. The chain employs TRBV6-5 and TRBJ2-7; D call uncertain. Trimming stripped 4 bases from V and 6 bases from J, with 13 bases between. The CDR3 has 13 amino acids. The V gene's germline CDR1 is MNHEY and CDR2 SVGAGI. DNA for the CDR3: TGTGCCAGCAGTTTCAGCGTCCCGGGCGAGCAGTACTTC. Translated: CASSFSVPGEQYF.

V and J are TRBV19 and TRBJ1-1; 8 bases line up with TRBD1. Germline values: CDR1 LNHDA, CDR2 SQIVND (reference sequence). The CDR3 contains 13 residues. V lost 5 bases and J lost 4; bases outside the gene matches: 3. CDR3: CASSQGAVTEAFF. CDR3 sequence (DNA): TGTGCCAGTAGTCAGGGGGCAGTCACTGAAGCTTTCTTT. Full variable domain (rest looked up from reference TRBV19 and TRBJ1-1): DGGITQSPKYLFRKEGQNVTLSCEQNLNHDAMYWYRQDPGQGLRLIYYSQIVNDFQKGDIAEGYSVSREKKESFPLTVTSAQKNPTAFYLCASSQGAVTEAFFGQGTRLTVV.

This clonotype was counted at least ten times. The chain couples TRBV20-1 to TRBJ2-2; TRBD2 agrees at 10 bases. Per germline, CDR1 DFQATT and CDR2 SNEGSKA (reference sequence). With V trimmed by 6 bases and J by 5 bases, 15 bases remained unmatched. The CDR3 contains 17 residues. Here the CDR3 DNA reads TGCAGTGCCACCTCAGGGGGTAGCGGGAGGTATACCGGGGAGCTGTTTTTT. Translation gives CSATSGGSGRYTGELFF.

The chain recombines TRBV3-1 with TRBJ1-1; the D is unclear. Germline V gives CDR1 LGHDT, CDR2 YNNKEL (reference sequence). Deletions cut 5 bases from V and 1 base from J, with 5 bases between. This CDR3 contains 12 residues. The CDR3 here is CASSKQNTEAFF. As DNA, the CDR3 is TGTGCCAGCAGCAAACAGAACACTGAAGCTTTCTTT.

As concerns this clonotype: The junction differs from germline at one of its ends, possibly a read error. The genes are TRBV6-9 and TRBJ2-2; unclear D gene. Per the germline V gene, CDR1 is MNHGY and CDR2 is SVAAGI. The CDR3 is 15 amino acids. CDR3 residues: CVSSSDGFATGELFF. The CDR3 bases are TGCGTCAGCAGTTCTGACGGGTTCGCAACCGGGGAGCTGTTTTTT.

The chain couples TRBV15 to TRBJ2-7, with TRBD2 as a possible D gene (5 bases). CDR3 length equals 15 residues. CDR1 is LNHNV and CDR2 is YYDKDF in the germline V gene (reference sequence). V lost 0 bases to trimming and J lost 1 base, with 10 bases between them. In DNA form, the CDR3 reads TGTGCCACCAGCAGAGACGGGGTAGGTTCCTACGAGCAGTACTTC. Its translation: CATSRDGVGSYEQYF.

This clonotype was recorded at least ten times. This sequence joins TRBV6-2 or TRBV6-3 and TRBJ2-4, with D perhaps assigned TRBD1 or TRBD2 (5 bases each). CDR1 and CDR2 (germline): MNHEY, SVGEGT. This CDR3 spans 16 amino acids. Trimming pared 2 bases from V and 0 bases from J, leaving 11 bases between. In nucleotides, the CDR3 is TGTGCCAGCAGTTACGTCGGGGCCATAGCCAAAAACATTCAGTACTTC. It is translated as CASSYVGAIAKNIQYF.

This clonotype has a handful of counts. Here the CDR3 reads CASSKRGSGNTIYF. CDR3 bases: TGTGCCAGCAGCAAACGGGGCTCTGGAAACACCATATATTTT. The chain uses TRBV5-6 and TRBJ1-3; unclear D gene. Trimming took 4 bases from V and 0 from J, leaving 8 bases between them. The CDR3 has 14 amino acids. Germline CDR1 is SGHDT and CDR2 is YYEEEE.

The sample holds many counts of this clonotype. This rearrangement joins TRBV12-3 or TRBV12-4 to TRBJ2-7; D possibly corresponds to TRBD1 (6 bases). CDR3 length: 15 amino acids. V gave up 5 bases and J gave up 0 bases, with 14 bases separating them. The CDR3 spells CASSQQGSGSYEQYF. CDR3 DNA sequence: TGTGCCAGCAGTCAACAGGGTTCAGGCTCCTACGAGCAGTACTTC.

This clonotype appeared many times. The genes are TRBV12-3 or TRBV12-4 and TRBJ2-7; TRBD1 agrees at 7 bases. V shed 6 bases and J 2 bases; nucleotides not matched to a gene: 10. This CDR3 comprises 15 residues. The CDR3 protein is CASSFFRDSTYEQYF. The CDR3 region has the DNA TGTGCCAGCAGCTTCTTTAGGGACAGCACCTACGAGCAGTACTTC.

The chain links TRBV6-5 to TRBJ2-7, with D possibly being TRBD2 (6 bases). V lost 4 bases and J 3 bases, leaving 16 bases between the germline ends. Germline V CDR1 and CDR2: MNHEY, SVGAGI. The CDR3 has 15 amino acids. CDR3 DNA sequence: TGTGCCAGCAGTTCTCGGGACCGGCGGGGCTACGAGCAGTACTTC. Its protein product is CASSSRDRRGYEQYF.

This clonotype was seen at least ten times. This chain uses TRBV12-3 or TRBV12-4 with TRBJ2-2, with D possibly being TRBD1 (5 bases). Trimming cost V 3 bases and J 4 bases, with 9 bases left between them. The length of the CDR3 is 14 residues. The CDR3 DNA sequence: TGTGCCAGCAGTTTTCAGGGCCCCACCGGGGAGCTGTTTTTT. It yields the protein CASSFQGPTGELFF.

This clonotype has more than one count but fewer than ten. V gene TRBV6-1 combines with J gene TRBJ2-7; D possibly corresponds to TRBD1 (5 bases). The CDR3 extends over 13 amino acids. V was shortened by 5 bases and J by 3 bases, with 11 bases between the two germline ends. The V gene's germline CDR1 is MNHNS and CDR2 SASEGT. The CDR3 is CASSRSRDYEQYF. CDR3 DNA: TGTGCCAGCAGTCGGTCCAGGGACTACGAGCAGTACTTC.

This clonotype was counted ten times or more. This chain joins TRBV7-2 and TRBJ1-5, with D unclear. Germline V lookup: CDR1 SGHTA, CDR2 FQGNSA. CDR3 length: 15 amino acids. V dropped 3 bases and J dropped 0 bases, with 9 bases sitting between them. The CDR3, as DNA: TGTGCCAGCAGCTTGCGCCCCAATAGCAATCAGCCCCAGCATTTT. This translates into CASSLRPNSNQPQHF. Full variable domain (missing parts from reference TRBV7-2 and TRBJ1-5): GAGVSQSPSNKVTEKGKDVELRCDPISGHTALYWYRQSLGQGLEFLIYFQGNSAPDKSGLPSDRFSAERTGGSVSTLTIQRTQQEDSAVYLCASSLRPNSNQPQHFGDGTRLSIL.

V usage is TRBV30 and J usage is TRBJ2-5, with D possibly matching TRBD2 (6 bases). Trimming shortened V by 5 bases and J by 4 bases, and 14 bases separated the two germline ends. The CDR3 extends over 13 amino acids. CDR1 is GTSNPN, CDR2 SVGIG, per germline (reference sequence). For the CDR3, the DNA is TGTGCCTGGGGGAGGCAGCAAGGAGAGACCCAGTACTTC. This encodes CAWGRQQGETQYF.

This clonotype was counted at least ten times. The chain uses TRBV20-1 and TRBJ2-7, with D uncertain. The germline CDR1 and CDR2 sequences are DFQATT and SNEGSKA (reference sequence). The CDR3 sequence is 12 residues long. V shed 6 bases and J shed 0 bases, with 9 bases lying between them. CDR3 coding DNA: TGCAGTGCGACTGAGACCTCCTACGAGCAGTACTTC. This translates into CSATETSYEQYF.

This rearrangement joins TRBV7-8 to TRBJ1-2; no reliable D call. The CDR3 contains 13 residues. The V end was cut by 0 bases, the J end by 1 base, with 3 bases between. From germline, CDR1 is SGHVS and CDR2 FQNEAQ. The CDR3 here is CASSLAINYGYTF. In DNA form, the CDR3 reads TGTGCCAGCAGCTTAGCCATTAACTATGGCTACACCTTC.

This clonotype was seen at least ten times. The CDR3 bases are TGTGCCAGCAGCTTTGGGACAGGGGTTTTGAACACTGAAGCTTTCTTT. Its translation: CASSFGTGVLNTEAFF. The gene calls are TRBV11-2 and TRBJ1-1; 10 nucleotides match TRBD1. Germline CDR1 and CDR2: SGHAT and FQNNGV. There are 16 residues in the CDR3. V lost 3 bases to trimming and J lost 0 bases; unmatched junction nucleotides: 4.